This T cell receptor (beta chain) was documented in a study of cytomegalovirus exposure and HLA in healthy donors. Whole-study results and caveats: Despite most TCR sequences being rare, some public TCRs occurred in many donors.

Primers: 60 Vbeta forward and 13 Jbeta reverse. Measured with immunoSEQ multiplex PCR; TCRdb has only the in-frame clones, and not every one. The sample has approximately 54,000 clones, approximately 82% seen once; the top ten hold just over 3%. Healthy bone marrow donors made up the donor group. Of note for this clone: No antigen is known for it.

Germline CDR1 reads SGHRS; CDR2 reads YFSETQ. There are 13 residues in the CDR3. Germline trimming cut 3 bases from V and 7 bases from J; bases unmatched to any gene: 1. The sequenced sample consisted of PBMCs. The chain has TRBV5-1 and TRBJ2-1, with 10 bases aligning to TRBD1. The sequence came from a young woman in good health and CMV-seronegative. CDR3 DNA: TGCGCCAGCAGCTGGGACAGGGGTAATGAGCAGTTCTTC. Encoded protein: CASSWDRGNEQFF.